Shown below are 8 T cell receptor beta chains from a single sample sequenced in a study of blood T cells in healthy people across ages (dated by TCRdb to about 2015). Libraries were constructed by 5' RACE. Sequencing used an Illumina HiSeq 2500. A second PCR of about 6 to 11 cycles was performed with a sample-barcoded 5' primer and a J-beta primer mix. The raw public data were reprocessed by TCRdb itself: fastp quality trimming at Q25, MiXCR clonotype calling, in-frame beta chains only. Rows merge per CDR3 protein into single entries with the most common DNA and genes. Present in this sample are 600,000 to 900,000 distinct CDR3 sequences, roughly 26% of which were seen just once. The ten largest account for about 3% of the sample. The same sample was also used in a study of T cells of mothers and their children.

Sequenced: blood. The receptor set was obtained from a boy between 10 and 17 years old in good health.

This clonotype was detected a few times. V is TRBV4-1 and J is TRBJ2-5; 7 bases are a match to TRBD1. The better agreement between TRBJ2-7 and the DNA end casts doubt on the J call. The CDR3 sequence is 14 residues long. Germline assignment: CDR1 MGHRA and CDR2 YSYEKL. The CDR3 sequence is CASSNPLTGREQYF. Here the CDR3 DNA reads TGCGCCAGCAGCAATCCTCTGACAGGGCGCGAGCAGTACTTC.

The CDR3 protein is CASSLTGSGTNVLTF. The DNA for the CDR3 is TGCGCCAGCAGCTTAACAGGGAGCGGGACCAACGTCCTGACTTTC. The chain links TRBV5-1 to TRBJ2-6; D is possibly TRBD2 (7 bases). The CDR3 runs 15 residues. CDR1 SGHRS and CDR2 YFSETQ come from the germline V gene. The V and J ends lost 2 bases and 8 bases respectively, with 14 bases between them.

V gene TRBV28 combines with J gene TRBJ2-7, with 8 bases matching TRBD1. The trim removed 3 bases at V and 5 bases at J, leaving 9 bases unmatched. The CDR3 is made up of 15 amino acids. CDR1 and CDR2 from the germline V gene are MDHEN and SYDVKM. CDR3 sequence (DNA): TGTGCCAGCAGTTTCATCGCGGACAGGGTCAACGAGCAGTACTTC. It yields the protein CASSFIADRVNEQYF.

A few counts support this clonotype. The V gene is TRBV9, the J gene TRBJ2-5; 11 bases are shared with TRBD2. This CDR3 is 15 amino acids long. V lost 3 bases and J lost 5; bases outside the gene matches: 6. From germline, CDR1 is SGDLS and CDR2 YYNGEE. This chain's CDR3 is CASSGSGGATETQYF. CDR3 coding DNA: TGTGCCAGCAGCGGTAGCGGGGGGGCCACGGAGACCCAGTACTTC. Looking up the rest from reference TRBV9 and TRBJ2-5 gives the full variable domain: DSGVTQTPKHLITATGQRVTLRCSPRSGDLSVYWYQQSLDQGLQFLIQYYNGEERAKGNILERFSAQQFPDLHSELNLSSLELGDSALYFCASSGSGGATETQYFGPGTRLLVL.

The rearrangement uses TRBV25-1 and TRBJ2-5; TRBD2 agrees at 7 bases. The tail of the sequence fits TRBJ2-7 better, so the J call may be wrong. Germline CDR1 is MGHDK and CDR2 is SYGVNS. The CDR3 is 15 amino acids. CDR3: CASRKLAVSSYEQYF. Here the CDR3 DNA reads TGTGCCAGCAGAAAGCTAGCGGTTAGCTCCTACGAGCAGTACTTC.

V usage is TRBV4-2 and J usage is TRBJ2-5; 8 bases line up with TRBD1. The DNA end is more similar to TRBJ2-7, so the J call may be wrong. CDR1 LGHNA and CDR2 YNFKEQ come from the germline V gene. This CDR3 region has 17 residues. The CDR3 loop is CASSLSSRAGGAYEQYF. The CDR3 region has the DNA TGTGCCAGCAGCCTCTCATCCAGGGCAGGGGGCGCGTACGAGCAGTACTTC.

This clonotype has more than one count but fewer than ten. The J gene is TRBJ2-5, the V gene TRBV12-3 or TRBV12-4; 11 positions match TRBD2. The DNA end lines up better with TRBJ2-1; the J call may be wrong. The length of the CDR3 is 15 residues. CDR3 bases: TGTGCCAGCAGTGTGCTAGCGGGGGGTAACAATGAGCAGTTCTTC. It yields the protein CASSVLAGGNNEQFF.

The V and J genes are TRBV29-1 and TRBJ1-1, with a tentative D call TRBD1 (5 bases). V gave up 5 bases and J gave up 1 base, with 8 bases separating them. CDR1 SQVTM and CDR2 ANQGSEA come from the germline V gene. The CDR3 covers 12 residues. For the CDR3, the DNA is TGCAGCGTTCCCGGACAGAACACTGAAGCTTTCTTT. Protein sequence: CSVPGQNTEAFF.